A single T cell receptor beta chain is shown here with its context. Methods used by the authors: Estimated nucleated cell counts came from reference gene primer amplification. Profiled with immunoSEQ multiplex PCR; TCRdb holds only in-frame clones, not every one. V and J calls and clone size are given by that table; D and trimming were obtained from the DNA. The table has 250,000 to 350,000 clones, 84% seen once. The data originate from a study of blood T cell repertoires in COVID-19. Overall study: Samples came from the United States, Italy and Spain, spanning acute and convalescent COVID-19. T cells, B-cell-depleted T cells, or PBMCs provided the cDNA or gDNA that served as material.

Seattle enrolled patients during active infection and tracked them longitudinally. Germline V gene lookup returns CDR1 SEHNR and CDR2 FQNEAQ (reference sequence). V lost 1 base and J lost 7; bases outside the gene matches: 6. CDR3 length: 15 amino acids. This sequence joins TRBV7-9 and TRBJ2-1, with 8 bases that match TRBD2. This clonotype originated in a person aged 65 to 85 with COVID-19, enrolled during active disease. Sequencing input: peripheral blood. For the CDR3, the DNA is TGTGCCAGCAGCTTAGGAGGTAGCGGGGCGAATGAGCAGTTCTTC. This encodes CASSLGGSGANEQFF.